These 24 T cell receptor beta chains were sequenced from one sample in a study of T cell responses to AZD1222 COVID-19 vaccine. The table came from immunoSEQ multiplex PCR; TCRdb's copy has only in-frame clones and leaves some out. The sample lists approximately 77,000 clones, approximately 85% occurring once. The source material was peripheral blood, sampled 28 days after the second AZD1222 dose. All receptors come from an adult who received the AZD1222 COVID-19 vaccine.

The V call is TRBV18, the J call TRBJ1-1; possible D gene TRBD1, 5 bases. CDR3 length: 14 residues. The V end lost 3 bases, the J end lost 4 bases, and 12 bases lay between the germline ends. Germline CDR1 and CDR2: KGHSH and LQKENI. CDR3 in amino acids: CASSPRTQGTEAFF. CDR3 DNA sequence: TGTGCCAGCTCACCGCGGACCCAGGGCACTGAAGCTTTCTTT.

The genes are TRBV7-3 and TRBJ2-1; D unclear. This CDR3 region has 12 residues. Trimming shortened V by 5 bases and J by 8 bases, and 10 bases separated the two germline ends. In germline, CDR1 is SGHTA, CDR2 FQGTGA. Written as DNA, the CDR3 is TGTGCCAGCAGCCTACCCCCCGATGAGCAGTTCTTC. The encoded protein is CASSLPPDEQFF. Full variable domain (rest looked up from reference TRBV7-3 and TRBJ2-1): GAGVSQTPSNKVTEKGKYVELRCDPISGHTALYWYRQSLGQGPEFLIYFQGTGAADDSGLPNDRFFAVRPEGSVSTLKIQRTERGDSAVYLCASSLPPDEQFFGPGTRLTVL.

The rearrangement links TRBV30 to TRBJ2-5; 9 bases line up with TRBD2. CDR1 GTSNPN and CDR2 SVGIG come from the germline V gene (reference sequence). V dropped 3 bases and J dropped 3; count of bases not matched to a gene: 5. The CDR3 loop spans 14 amino acids. This CDR3 reads CAWSEGLAEETQYF. The CDR3 nucleotides read TGTGCCTGGAGCGAGGGACTAGCCGAAGAGACCCAGTACTTC.

The sample holds a few counts of this clone. The chain employs TRBV19 and TRBJ2-3; 9 bases fit TRBD2. The CDR3 sequence is 14 residues long. V was pared by 3 bases and J by 6 bases, with 4 bases of the junction left unmatched. Germline CDR1 is LNHDA and CDR2 is SQIVND (reference sequence). The chain's CDR3 is CASSMEAGGDTQYF. The CDR3 DNA reads TGTGCCAGTAGTATGGAAGCGGGAGGCGATACGCAGTATTTT.

The rearrangement uses TRBV4-2 and TRBJ1-1; maybe TRBD1 (5 bases). Trimming took 4 bases from V and 4 from J, leaving 13 bases between them. The CDR3 loop spans 14 amino acids. Germline V gene lookup returns CDR1 LGHNA and CDR2 YNFKEQ. This CDR3 reads CASSPPGLGTEAFF. CDR3 bases: TGTGCCAGCAGCCCTCCAGGGTTAGGCACTGAAGCTTTCTTT.

This rearrangement joins TRBV27 to TRBJ1-2, with D tentatively TRBD1 (5 bases). This CDR3 is built from 14 residues. Trimming left V 5 bases short and J 5 bases short, with 15 bases between. From germline, CDR1 is MNHEY and CDR2 SMNVEV (reference sequence). The CDR3 protein is CASSPPGGPYGYTF. CDR3 DNA: TGTGCCAGCAGTCCCCCCGGGGGACCATATGGCTACACCTTC.

This chain connects TRBV3-1 (or the pseudogene TRBV3-2) to TRBJ2-7; 7 bases match TRBD1. CDR1 is LGHDT, CDR2 YNNKEL, per germline (reference sequence). The CDR3 contains 15 residues. V shed 0 bases and J 2 bases; nucleotides not matched to a gene: 4. CDR3 amino acids: CASSQEWGQPYEQYF. As DNA, the CDR3 is TGTGCCAGCAGCCAAGAATGGGGACAGCCCTACGAGCAGTACTTC.

The J gene is TRBJ1-2, the V gene TRBV3-1 (or the pseudogene TRBV3-2), with D possibly TRBD1 on 6 matching bases. V dropped 2 bases and J dropped 6 bases, with 16 bases sitting between them. This CDR3 contains 15 residues. From germline, CDR1 is LGHDT and CDR2 YNNKEL (reference sequence). In DNA, the CDR3 is TGTGCCAGCAGCCAAAGAGGGTACAGGGCTAATGGCTACACCTTC. This encodes CASSQRGYRANGYTF.

The V and J genes are TRBV24-1 and TRBJ1-2; TRBD1 is a possible D gene (5 bases). There are 16 residues in the CDR3. The germline V and J ends were trimmed by 5 bases and 3 bases, with 18 bases remaining between them. Per the germline V gene, CDR1 is KGHDR and CDR2 is SFDVKD. CDR3 in amino acids: CATSASTEGRDYGYTF. The CDR3 DNA sequence: TGTGCCACCAGTGCCTCCACGGAGGGGCGCGACTATGGCTACACCTTC.

The chain uses TRBV19 and TRBJ2-3, with TRBD2 as a possible D gene (6 bases). The CDR3 is made up of 17 amino acids. V lost 9 bases and J lost 2, with 24 bases in between. Germline V gene sequence: CDR1 LNHDA, CDR2 SQIVND (reference sequence). CDR3 in DNA: TGTGCCAGGAGGGACTTGAACCGATCGAAGACCACAGATACGCAGTATTTT. Translation gives CARRDLNRSKTTDTQYF.

The chain couples TRBV5-1 to TRBJ1-4, with a possible D match to TRBD1 (5 bases). Per germline, CDR1 SGHRS and CDR2 YFSETQ. V was pared by 0 bases and J by 8 bases, with 17 bases between. The CDR3 has 16 residues. The CDR3 spells CASSLEPVGQEEKLFF. As DNA, the CDR3 is TGCGCCAGCAGCTTGGAACCAGTGGGGCAAGAGGAAAAACTGTTTTTT.

V and J are TRBV18 and TRBJ2-3; D remains ambiguous. Germline lookup yields CDR1 KGHSH and CDR2 LQKENI. The CDR3 has 12 amino acids. V lost 8 bases to trimming and J lost 0 bases, with 6 bases between them. Here the CDR3 reads CASGSSTDTQYF. CDR3 nucleotides: TGTGCCAGCGGAAGCAGCACAGATACGCAGTATTTT. Variable domain in full (rest from reference TRBV18 and TRBJ2-3): NAGVMQNPRHLVRRRGQEARLRCSPMKGHSHVYWYRQLPEEGLKFMVYLQKENIIDESGMPKERFSAEFPKEGPSILRIQQVVRGDSAAYFCASGSSTDTQYFGPGTRLTVL.

The rearrangement links TRBV27 to TRBJ1-5, with D maybe TRBD1 (5 bases). This CDR3 comprises 14 residues. Germline-derived CDR1 and CDR2 are MNHEY and SMNVEV (reference sequence). V was shortened by 5 bases and J by 5 bases, with 13 bases between the two germline ends. The CDR3 DNA reads as TGTGCCAGCAGTCATGGGGGAGGGTATCAGCCCCAGCATTTT. Amino acid sequence: CASSHGGGYQPQHF.

The J gene is TRBJ2-7, the V gene TRBV6-4, with D possibly being TRBD2 (5 bases). Trimming left V 4 bases short and J 2 bases short, with 12 bases between. The CDR3 length is 14 residues. Looked up from germline, CDR1 is MRHNA and CDR2 is SNTAGT. CDR3 in DNA: TGTGCCAGCAGTGGGACCCCGAGGGCCTACGAGCAGTACTTC. Translation: CASSGTPRAYEQYF.

The table lists this clone with a count of one. The V and J genes are TRBV10-3 and TRBJ1-1; TRBD1 agrees at 8 bases. The CDR3 extends over 15 amino acids. After removal of 0 bases from V and 4 bases from J, the junction contained 4 bases not matched to a gene. Germline CDR1 and CDR2: ENHRY and SYGVKD. CDR3 nucleotides: TGTGCCATCAGTGAGTCAATACAGGGGGGCACTGAAGCTTTCTTT. This sequence encodes CAISESIQGGTEAFF.

This clone was observed a single time. V usage is TRBV6-1 and J usage is TRBJ2-3, with TRBD2 matching over 9 bases. V lost 3 bases to trimming and J lost 8 bases; unmatched junction nucleotides: 12. The CDR3 is 16 amino acids. Germline CDR1 MNHNS, CDR2 SASEGT. In DNA form, the CDR3 reads TGTGCCAGCAGTGATTTGACTAGCGGTCCTCAAGGTACGCAGTATTTT. It encodes CASSDLTSGPQGTQYF.

V is TRBV7-9 and J is TRBJ1-1; D unresolved. There are 14 residues in the CDR3. Germline CDR1 reads SEHNR; CDR2 reads FQNEAQ (reference sequence). V lost 2 bases and J 3 bases, leaving 10 bases between the germline ends. The CDR3 region is CASSLWGDDTEAFF. DNA of the CDR3: TGTGCCAGCAGCTTATGGGGTGATGACACTGAAGCTTTCTTT.

The rearrangement links TRBV19 to TRBJ2-7, with 7 bases fitting TRBD1. The CDR3 consists of 16 residues. J lost 6 bases, V lost 6 bases, and 17 bases had no gene match. Germline-derived CDR1 and CDR2 are LNHDA and SQIVND (reference sequence). The chain's CDR3 is CASSNLDRPPSSEQYF. The DNA of the CDR3 is TGTGCCAGTAGCAATTTGGACAGGCCACCCAGTTCCGAGCAGTACTTC. The complete variable domain, with remaining parts taken from reference TRBV19 and TRBJ2-7, reads DGGITQSPKYLFRKEGQNVTLSCEQNLNHDAMYWYRQDPGQGLRLIYYSQIVNDFQKGDIAEGYSVSREKKESFPLTVTSAQKNPTAFYLCASSNLDRPPSSEQYFGPGTRLTVT.

V usage is TRBV27 and J usage is TRBJ2-3; D not resolved. V was cut by 6 bases and J by 2 bases, with 6 bases left in between. The CDR3 spans 12 residues. The V gene's germline CDR1 is MNHEY and CDR2 SMNVEV (reference sequence). The CDR3 here is CASRDLTDTQYF. CDR3 nucleotide sequence: TGTGCCAGCAGGGATCTCACAGATACGCAGTATTTT.

The V gene is TRBV7-2, the J gene TRBJ2-5, with TRBD2 identical over 9 bases. With 4 bases clipped from V and 4 bases from J, the junction kept 10 bases outside the gene matches. Looked up from germline, CDR1 is SGHTA and CDR2 is FQGNSA. This CDR3 comprises 16 residues. In nucleotides, the CDR3 is TGTGCCAGCAGCTCCCTTGTAGCGGGAGTCTCAGAGACCCAGTACTTC. Encoded protein: CASSSLVAGVSETQYF.

The gene calls are TRBV27 and TRBJ2-6; D is perhaps TRBD1 or TRBD2 (5 bases each). With 2 bases removed from V and 1 base from J, the gap between germline ends came to 12 bases. CDR3 length: 17 residues. Germline V gene sequence: CDR1 MNHEY, CDR2 SMNVEV (reference sequence). The CDR3 coding sequence is TGTGCCAGCAGTTTAAGGCAGGGAGCTTCTGGGGCCAACGTCCTGACTTTC. Translation gives CASSLRQGASGANVLTF.

The genes are TRBV19 and TRBJ2-7; possibly TRBD2 for D (6 bases). This CDR3 spans 17 amino acids. V shed 7 bases and J shed 0 bases, with 22 bases lying between them. CDR1 and CDR2 from the germline V gene are LNHDA and SQIVND (reference sequence). The CDR3 sequence is CASMKGGGFGSSYEQYF. CDR3 DNA: TGTGCCAGTATGAAAGGTGGAGGGTTTGGGTCCTCCTACGAGCAGTACTTC. The entire variable domain, with the rest obtained from reference TRBV19 and TRBJ2-7, is as follows: DGGITQSPKYLFRKEGQNVTLSCEQNLNHDAMYWYRQDPGQGLRLIYYSQIVNDFQKGDIAEGYSVSREKKESFPLTVTSAQKNPTAFYLCASMKGGGFGSSYEQYFGPGTRLTVT.

The chain is built from TRBV6-1 and TRBJ2-2; no reliable D call. The CDR3 is 15 amino acids. The ends were cut back, 0 bases at V and 6 bases at J, with 11 bases in the middle. Looked up from germline, CDR1 is MNHNS and CDR2 is SASEGT. The CDR3 reads CASSEARSWSGELFF. CDR3 nucleotide sequence: TGTGCCAGCAGTGAAGCCCGAAGCTGGTCCGGGGAGCTGTTTTTT.

The chain is built from TRBV19 and TRBJ2-2; 9 bases fit TRBD1. The V segment lost 4 bases and the J segment 3 bases; nucleotides outside the gene matches: 6. The CDR3 has 16 residues. CDR1 LNHDA and CDR2 SQIVND come from the germline V gene (reference sequence). The CDR3 loop is CASSRAGTGHTGELFF. CDR3 bases: TGTGCCAGTAGTAGAGCCGGGACAGGGCACACCGGGGAGCTGTTTTTT.